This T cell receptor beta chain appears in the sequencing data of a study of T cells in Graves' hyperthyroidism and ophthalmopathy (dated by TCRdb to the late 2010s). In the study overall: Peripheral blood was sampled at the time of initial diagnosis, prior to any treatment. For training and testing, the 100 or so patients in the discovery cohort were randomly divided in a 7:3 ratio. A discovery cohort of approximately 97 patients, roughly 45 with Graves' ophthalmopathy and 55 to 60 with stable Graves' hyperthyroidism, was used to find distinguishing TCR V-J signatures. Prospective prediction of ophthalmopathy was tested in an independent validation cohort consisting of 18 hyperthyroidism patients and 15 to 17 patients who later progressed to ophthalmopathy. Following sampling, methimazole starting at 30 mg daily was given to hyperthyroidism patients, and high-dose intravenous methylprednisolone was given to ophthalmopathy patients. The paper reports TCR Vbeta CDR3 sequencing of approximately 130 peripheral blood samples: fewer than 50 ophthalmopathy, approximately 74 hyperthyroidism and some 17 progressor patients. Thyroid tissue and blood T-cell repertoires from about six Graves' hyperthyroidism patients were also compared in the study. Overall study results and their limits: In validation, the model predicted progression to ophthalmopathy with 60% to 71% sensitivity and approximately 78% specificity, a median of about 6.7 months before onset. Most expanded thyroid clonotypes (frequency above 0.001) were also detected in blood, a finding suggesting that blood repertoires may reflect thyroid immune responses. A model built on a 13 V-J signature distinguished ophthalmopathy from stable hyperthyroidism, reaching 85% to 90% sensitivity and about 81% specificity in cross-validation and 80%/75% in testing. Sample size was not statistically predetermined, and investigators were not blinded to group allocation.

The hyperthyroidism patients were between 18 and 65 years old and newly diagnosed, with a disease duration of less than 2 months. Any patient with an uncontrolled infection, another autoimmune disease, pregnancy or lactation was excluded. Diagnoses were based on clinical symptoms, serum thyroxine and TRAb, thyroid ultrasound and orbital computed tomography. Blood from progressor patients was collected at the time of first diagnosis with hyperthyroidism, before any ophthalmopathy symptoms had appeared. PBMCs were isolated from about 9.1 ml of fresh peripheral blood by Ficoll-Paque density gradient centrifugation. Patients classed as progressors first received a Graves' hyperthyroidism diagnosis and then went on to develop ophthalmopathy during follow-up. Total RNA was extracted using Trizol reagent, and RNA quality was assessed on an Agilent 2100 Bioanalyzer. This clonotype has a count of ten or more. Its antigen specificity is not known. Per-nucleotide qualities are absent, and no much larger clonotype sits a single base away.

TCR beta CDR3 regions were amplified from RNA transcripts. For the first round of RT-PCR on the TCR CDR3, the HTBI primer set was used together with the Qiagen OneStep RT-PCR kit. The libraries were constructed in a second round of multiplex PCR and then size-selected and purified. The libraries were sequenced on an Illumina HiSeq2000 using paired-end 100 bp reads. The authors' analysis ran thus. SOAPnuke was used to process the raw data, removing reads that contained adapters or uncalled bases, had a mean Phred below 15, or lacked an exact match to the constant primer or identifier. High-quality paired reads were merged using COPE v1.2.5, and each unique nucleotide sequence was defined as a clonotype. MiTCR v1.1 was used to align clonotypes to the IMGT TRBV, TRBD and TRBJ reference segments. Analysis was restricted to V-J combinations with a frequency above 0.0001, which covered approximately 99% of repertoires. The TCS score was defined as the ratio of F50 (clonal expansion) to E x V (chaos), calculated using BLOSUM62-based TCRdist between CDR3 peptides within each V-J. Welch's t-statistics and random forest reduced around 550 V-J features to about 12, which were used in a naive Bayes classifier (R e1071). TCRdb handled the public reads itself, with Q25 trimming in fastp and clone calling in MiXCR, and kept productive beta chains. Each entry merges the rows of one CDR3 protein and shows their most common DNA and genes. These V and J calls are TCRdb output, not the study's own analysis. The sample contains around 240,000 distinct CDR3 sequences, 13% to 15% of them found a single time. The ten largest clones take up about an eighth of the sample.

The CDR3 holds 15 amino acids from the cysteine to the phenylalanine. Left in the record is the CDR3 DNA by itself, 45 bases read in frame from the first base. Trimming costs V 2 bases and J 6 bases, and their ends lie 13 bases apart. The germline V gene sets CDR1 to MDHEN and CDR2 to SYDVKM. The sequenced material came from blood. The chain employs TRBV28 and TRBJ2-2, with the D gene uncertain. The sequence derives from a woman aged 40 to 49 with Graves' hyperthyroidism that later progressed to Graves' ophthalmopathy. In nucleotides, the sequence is TGTGCCAGCAGTTTAGCTACCTCGGGCTCCGGGGAGCTGTTTTTT. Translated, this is CASSLATSGSGELFF.